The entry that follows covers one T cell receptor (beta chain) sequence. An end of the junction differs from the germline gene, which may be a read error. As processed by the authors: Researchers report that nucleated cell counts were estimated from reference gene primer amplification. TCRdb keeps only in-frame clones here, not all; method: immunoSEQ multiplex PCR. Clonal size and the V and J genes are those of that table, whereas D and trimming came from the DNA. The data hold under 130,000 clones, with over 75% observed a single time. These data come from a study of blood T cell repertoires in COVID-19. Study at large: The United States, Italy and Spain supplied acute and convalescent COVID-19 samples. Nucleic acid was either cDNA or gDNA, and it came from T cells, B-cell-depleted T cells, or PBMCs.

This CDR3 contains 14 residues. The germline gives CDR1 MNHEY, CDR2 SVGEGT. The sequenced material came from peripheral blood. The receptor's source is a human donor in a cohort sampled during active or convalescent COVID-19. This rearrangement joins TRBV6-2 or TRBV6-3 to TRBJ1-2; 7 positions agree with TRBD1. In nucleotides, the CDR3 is TGTGCCAGCAGCCCGGGACAGATCGACCGCGGCGTCGCCTTC. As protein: CASSPGQIDRGVAF.